Detailed here is one TCR beta chain. Antigen unknown. Germline assignment: CDR1 MNHEY and CDR2 SVGAGI. After removal of 2 bases from V and 4 bases from J, the junction contained 8 bases not matched to a gene. CDR3 length: 16 residues. These data come from a study of cytomegalovirus exposure and HLA in healthy donors. Study-wide points: Some TCR beta chains (roughly 160 of them) were listed as cytomegalovirus-associated.

Clones were read by immunoSEQ multiplex PCR, and TCRdb kept only the in-frame ones, dropping some. The sample has 200,000 to 250,000 clones, roughly 83% seen once. The chain employs TRBV6-5 and TRBJ2-3; 8 nucleotides align to TRBD2. The specimen was PBMCs. The TCR originated in a young woman in good health and CMV-seropositive. In DNA form, the CDR3 reads TGTGCCAGCAGTTACGGAGGCGGGAGGAGGCCAGATACGCAGTATTTT. Protein: CASSYGGGRRPDTQYF.